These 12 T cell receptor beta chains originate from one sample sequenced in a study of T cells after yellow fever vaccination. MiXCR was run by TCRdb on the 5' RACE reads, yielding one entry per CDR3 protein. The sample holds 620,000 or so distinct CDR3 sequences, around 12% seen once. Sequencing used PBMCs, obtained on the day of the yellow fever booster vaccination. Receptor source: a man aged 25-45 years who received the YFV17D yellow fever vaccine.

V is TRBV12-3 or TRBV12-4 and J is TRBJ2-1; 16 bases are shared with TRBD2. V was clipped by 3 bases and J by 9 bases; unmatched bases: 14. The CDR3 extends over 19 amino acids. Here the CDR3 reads CASSFWGGLAGGKFGEQFF. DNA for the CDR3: TGTGCCAGCAGTTTTTGGGGGGGACTAGCGGGAGGGAAGTTCGGTGAGCAGTTCTTC.

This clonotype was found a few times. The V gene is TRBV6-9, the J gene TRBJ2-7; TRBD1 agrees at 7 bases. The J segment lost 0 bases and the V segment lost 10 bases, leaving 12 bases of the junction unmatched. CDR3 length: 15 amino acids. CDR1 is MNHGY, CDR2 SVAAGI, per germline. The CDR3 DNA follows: TGTGCCAACCAGGGACAGCCTAGAAGCTCCTACGAGCAGTACTTC. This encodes CANQGQPRSSYEQYF.

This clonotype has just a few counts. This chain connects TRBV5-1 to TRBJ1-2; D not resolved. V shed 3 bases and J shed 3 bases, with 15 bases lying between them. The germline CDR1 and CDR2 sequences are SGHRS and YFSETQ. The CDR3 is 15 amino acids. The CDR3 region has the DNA TGCGCCAGCAGCTGGGCCAGCTATGGGGACTATGGCTACACCTTC. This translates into CASSWASYGDYGYTF.

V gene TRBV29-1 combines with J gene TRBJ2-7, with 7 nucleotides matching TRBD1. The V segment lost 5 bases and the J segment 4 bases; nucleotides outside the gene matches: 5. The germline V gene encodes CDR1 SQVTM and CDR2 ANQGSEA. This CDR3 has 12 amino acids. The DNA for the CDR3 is TGCAGCGTTCAGCAGGGGGTGTACGAGCAGTACTTC. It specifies CSVQQGVYEQYF.

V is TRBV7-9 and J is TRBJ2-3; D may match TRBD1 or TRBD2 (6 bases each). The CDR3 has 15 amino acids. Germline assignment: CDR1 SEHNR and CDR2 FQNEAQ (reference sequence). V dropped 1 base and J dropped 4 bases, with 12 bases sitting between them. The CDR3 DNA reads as TGTGCCAGCAGCTTAGAGGGGGGAGCGGCAGATACGCAGTATTTT. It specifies CASSLEGGAADTQYF.

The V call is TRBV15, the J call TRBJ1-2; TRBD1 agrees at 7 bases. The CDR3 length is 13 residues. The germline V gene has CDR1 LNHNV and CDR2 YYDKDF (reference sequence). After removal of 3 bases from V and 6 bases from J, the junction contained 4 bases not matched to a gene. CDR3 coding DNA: TGTGCCACCAGCAGCCGACAGGGTGATGGCTACACCTTC. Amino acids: CATSSRQGDGYTF.

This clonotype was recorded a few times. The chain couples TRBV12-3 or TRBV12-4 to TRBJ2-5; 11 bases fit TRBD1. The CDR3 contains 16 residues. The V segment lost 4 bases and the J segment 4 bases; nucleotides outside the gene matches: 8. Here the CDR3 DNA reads TGTGCCAGCAGTTCGGGACGGGGACAGGGGGTAGAGACCCAGTACTTC. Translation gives CASSSGRGQGVETQYF.

The CDR3 DNA reads TGCGCCAGCAGCTTGGACCCCCAGAGTCATGAGCAGTTCTTC. Its protein is CASSLDPQSHEQFF. The chain uses TRBV5-1 and TRBJ2-1; D remains ambiguous. Germline CDR1 is SGHRS and CDR2 is YFSETQ. The CDR3 covers 14 residues. V gave up 0 bases and J gave up 8 bases, with 12 bases separating them. The full variable domain, with the rest looked up from reference TRBV5-1 and TRBJ2-1, is KAGVTQTPRYLIKTRGQQVTLSCSPISGHRSVSWYQQTPGQGLQFLFEYFSETQRNKGNFPGRFSGRQFSNSRSEMNVSTLELGDSALYLCASSLDPQSHEQFFGPGTRLTVL.

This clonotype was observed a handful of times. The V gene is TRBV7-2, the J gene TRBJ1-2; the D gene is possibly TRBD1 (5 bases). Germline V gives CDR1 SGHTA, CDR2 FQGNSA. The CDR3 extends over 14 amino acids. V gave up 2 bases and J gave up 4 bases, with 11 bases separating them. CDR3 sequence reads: CASSLSGPRYGYTF. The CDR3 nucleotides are TGTGCCAGCAGCTTATCAGGGCCACGCTATGGCTACACCTTC.

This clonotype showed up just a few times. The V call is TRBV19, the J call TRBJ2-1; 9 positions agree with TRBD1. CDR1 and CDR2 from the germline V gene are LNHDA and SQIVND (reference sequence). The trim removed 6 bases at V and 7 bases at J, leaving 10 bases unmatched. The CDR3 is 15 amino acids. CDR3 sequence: CASSTGQGVWNEQFF. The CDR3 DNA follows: TGTGCCAGTAGCACGGGACAGGGAGTGTGGAATGAGCAGTTCTTC.

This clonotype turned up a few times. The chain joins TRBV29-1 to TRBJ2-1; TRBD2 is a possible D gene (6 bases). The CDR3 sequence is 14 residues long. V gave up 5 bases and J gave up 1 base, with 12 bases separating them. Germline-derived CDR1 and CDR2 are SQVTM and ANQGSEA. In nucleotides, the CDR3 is TGCAGCGTTCATGGGACTTCTTCCTACAATGAGCAGTTCTTC. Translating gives CSVHGTSSYNEQFF.

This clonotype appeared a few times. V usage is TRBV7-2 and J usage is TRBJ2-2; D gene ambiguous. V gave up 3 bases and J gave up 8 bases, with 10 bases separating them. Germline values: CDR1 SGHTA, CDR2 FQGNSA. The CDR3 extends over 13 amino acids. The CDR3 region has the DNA TGTGCCAGCAGCTTTCAAACCGGGGGGGAGCTGTTTTTT. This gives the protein CASSFQTGGELFF.